The TCR beta chain under discussion was sequenced for a study of breast tumors, draining lymph nodes, adjacent tissues. Findings and caveats of the study: Tumor TCR diversity was below lymph nodes but above nontumor tissue.

About this clonotype: Its antigen is undetermined.

Each CDR3 protein is one row after TCRdb ran MiXCR on the multiplex PCR reads. The sample gives under 150,000 distinct CDR3 sequences, approximately 20% of which show up once; just over 2.5% is in the top ten. Samples came from axillary lymph nodes draining the breast cancer. With 6 bases clipped from V and 2 bases from J, the junction kept 6 bases outside the gene matches. The CDR3 extends over 16 amino acids. Germline V CDR1 and CDR2: DFQATT, SNEGSKA (reference sequence). This sequence was found in a female donor with breast cancer. Some clones in this sample may be carry-over from other donors' samples. Sequenced input: axillary lymph node tissue. The chain uses TRBV20-1 and TRBJ2-3, with 15 bases aligning to TRBD2. The CDR3 DNA reads TGCAGTGCAGACGGGACTAGCGGGAGGTTCACAGATACGCAGTATTTT. Its translation is CSADGTSGRFTDTQYF.